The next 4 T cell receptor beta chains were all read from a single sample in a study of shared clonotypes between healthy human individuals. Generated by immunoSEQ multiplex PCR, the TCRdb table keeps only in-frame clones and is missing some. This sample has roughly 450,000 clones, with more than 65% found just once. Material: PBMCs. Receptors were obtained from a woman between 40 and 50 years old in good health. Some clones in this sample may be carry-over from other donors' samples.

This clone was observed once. In DNA form, the CDR3 reads TGTGCCAGCAGTTTATCGGTCAGGACTGACAATGAGCAGTTCTTC. Residues: CASSLSVRTDNEQFF. V and J are TRBV27 and TRBJ2-1; maybe TRBD2 (5 bases). The CDR3 length is 15 residues. The V end lost 0 bases, the J end lost 5 bases, and 11 bases lay between the germline ends. Germline CDR1 is MNHEY and CDR2 is SMNVEV (reference sequence).

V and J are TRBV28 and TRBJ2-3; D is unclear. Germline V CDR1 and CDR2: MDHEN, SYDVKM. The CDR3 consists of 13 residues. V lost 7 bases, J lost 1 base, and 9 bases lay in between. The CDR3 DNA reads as TGTGCCAGCACCCCGAGGCGCACAGATACGCAGTATTTT. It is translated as CASTPRRTDTQYF.

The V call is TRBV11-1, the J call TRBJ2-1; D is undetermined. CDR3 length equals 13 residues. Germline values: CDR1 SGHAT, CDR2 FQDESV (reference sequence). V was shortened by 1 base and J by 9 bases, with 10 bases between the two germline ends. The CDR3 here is CASSLEGRVEQFF. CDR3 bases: TGTGCCAGCAGCTTAGAGGGTCGAGTTGAGCAGTTCTTC. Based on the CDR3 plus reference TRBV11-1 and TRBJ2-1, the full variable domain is EAEVAQSPRYKITEKSQAVAFWCDPISGHATLYWYRQILGQGPELLVQFQDESVVDDSQLPKDRFSAERLKGVDSTLKIQPAELGDSAMYLCASSLEGRVEQFFGPGTRLTVL.

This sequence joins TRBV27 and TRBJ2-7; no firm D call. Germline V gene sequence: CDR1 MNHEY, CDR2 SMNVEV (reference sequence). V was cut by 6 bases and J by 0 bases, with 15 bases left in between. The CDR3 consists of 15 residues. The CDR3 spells CASRPTRGSSYEQYF. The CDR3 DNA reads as TGTGCCAGCAGGCCAACCCGCGGTAGCTCCTACGAGCAGTACTTC.